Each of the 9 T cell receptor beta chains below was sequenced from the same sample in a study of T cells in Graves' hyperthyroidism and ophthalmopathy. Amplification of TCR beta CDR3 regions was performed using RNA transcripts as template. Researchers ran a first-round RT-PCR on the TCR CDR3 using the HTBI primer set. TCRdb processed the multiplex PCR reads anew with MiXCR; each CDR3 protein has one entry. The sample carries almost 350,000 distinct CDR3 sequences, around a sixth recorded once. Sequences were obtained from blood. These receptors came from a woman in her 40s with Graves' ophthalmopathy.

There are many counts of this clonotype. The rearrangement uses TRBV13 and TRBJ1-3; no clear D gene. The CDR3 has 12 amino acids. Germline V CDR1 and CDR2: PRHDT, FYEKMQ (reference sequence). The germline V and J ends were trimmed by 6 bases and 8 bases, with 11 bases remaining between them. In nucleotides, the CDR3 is TGTGCCAGCAGTCCCCCCCTGGACACCATATATTTT. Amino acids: CASSPPLDTIYF.

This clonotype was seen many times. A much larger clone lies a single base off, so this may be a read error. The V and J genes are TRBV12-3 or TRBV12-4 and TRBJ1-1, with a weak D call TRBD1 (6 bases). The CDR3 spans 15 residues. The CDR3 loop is CTSRFSYRVDTEAFF. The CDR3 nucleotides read TGTACCAGCAGATTCTCCTACAGGGTGGACACTGAAGCTTTCTTT.

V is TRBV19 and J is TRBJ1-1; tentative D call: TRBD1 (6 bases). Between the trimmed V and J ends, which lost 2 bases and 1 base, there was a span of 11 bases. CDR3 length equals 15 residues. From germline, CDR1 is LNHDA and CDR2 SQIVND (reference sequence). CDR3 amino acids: CASSITQGENTEAFF. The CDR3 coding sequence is TGTGCCAGTAGTATAACACAGGGAGAGAACACTGAAGCTTTCTTT.

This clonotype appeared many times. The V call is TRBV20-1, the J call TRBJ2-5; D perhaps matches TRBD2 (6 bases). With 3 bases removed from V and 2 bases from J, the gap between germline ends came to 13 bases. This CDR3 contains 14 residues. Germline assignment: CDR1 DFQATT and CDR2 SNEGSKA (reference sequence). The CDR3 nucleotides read TGCAGTGCTAGGACCGGGACTTTTCAAGAGACCCAGTACTTC. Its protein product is CSARTGTFQETQYF.

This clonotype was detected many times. CDR3 nucleotides: TGCGCCAGCAGCTTCAGTCGGGGCACTGAAGCTTTCTTT. This translates into CASSFSRGTEAFF. This chain links TRBV4-1 with TRBJ1-1; D remains unclear. Germline V gene data show CDR1 as MGHRA and CDR2 as YSYEKL. This CDR3 comprises 13 residues. Trimming removed 5 bases from V and 4 bases from J, with 11 bases in between.

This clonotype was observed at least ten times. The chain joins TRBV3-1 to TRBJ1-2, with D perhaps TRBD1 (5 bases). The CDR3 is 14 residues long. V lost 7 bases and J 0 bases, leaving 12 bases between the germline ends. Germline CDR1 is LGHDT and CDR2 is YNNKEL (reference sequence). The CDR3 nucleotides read TGTGCCAGCAAGGCAGGGCCTGCTAACTATGGCTACACCTTC. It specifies CASKAGPANYGYTF.

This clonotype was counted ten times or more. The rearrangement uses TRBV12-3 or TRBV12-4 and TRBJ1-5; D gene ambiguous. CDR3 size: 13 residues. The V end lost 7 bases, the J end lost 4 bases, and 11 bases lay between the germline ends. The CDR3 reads CASTLRRNQPQHF. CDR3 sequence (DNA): TGTGCCAGCACTCTTAGGCGGAATCAGCCCCAGCATTTT.

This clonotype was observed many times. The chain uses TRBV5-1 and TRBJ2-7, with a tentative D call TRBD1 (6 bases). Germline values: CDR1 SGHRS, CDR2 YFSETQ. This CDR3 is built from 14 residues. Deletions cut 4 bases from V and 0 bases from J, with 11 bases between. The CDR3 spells CASSQSDSSYEQYF. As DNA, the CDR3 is TGCGCCAGCAGCCAGTCGGACAGCTCCTACGAGCAGTACTTC.

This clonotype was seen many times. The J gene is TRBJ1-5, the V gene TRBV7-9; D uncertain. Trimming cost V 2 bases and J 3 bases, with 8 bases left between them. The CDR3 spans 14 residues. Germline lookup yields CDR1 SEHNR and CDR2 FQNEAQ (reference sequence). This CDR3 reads CASSLSTTNQPQHF. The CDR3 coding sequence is TGTGCCAGCAGCTTATCGACCACCAATCAGCCCCAGCATTTT.